This T cell receptor (beta chain) derives from a study of T cell repertoires in cytomegalovirus infection. This clonotype was detected ten times or more. The antigen remains undetermined. V lost 6 bases and J lost 0, with 3 bases in between. The CDR3 length is 12 residues. Germline V gives CDR1 MDHEN, CDR2 SYDVKM. TCRdb processed the reads anew with MiXCR; each CDR3 protein has one entry. The data show around 130,000 distinct CDR3 sequences, roughly 8.2% seen once. Study-wide results and limits: Adding up the frequency of public TCR beta families identified people who carried CMV plus the relevant HLA. The ex vivo response was dominated by HLA-C-restricted CMV-specific TCR beta clonotypes.

Sequenced sample: PBMCs. This chain uses TRBV28 with TRBJ2-1; D remains ambiguous. The clonotype comes from a human donor in good health (CMV status not recorded). Some clones in this sample may be carry-over from other donors' samples. The CDR3 sequence: CASSRSYNEQFF. DNA for the CDR3: TGTGCCAGCAGCCGCTCCTACAATGAGCAGTTCTTC.